What follows are 2 T cell receptor beta chains derived from one specimen sequenced in a study of T cells in Graves' hyperthyroidism and ophthalmopathy. It was RNA transcripts that yielded the amplified TCR beta CDR3 regions. The HTBI primer set served for first-round RT-PCR of the TCR CDR3. MiXCR, run by TCRdb on the multiplex PCR reads, gives a single entry per CDR3 protein. The sample lists more than 500,000 distinct CDR3 sequences, roughly 46% seen once, with under 20% in the top ten. The source material was peripheral blood or thyroid tissue (not recorded which). The source of these receptors is an adult woman with Graves' disease, either hyperthyroidism or ophthalmopathy (not recorded which).

The rearrangement joins TRBV20-1 to TRBJ1-5; a possible D gene is TRBD1 (6 bases). CDR1 DFQATT and CDR2 SNEGSKA come from the germline V gene (reference sequence). The CDR3 extends over 13 amino acids. Trimming cost V 1 base and J 4 bases, with 8 bases left between them. The CDR3 DNA reads as TGCAGTGCTAGAGCGGGGGCAAATCAGCCCCAGCATTTT. This gives the protein CSARAGANQPQHF.

There are many counts of this clonotype. V gene TRBV2 combines with J gene TRBJ1-2; D gene uncertain. The ends were cut back, 6 bases at V and 4 bases at J, with 12 bases in the middle. CDR1 is SNHLY and CDR2 is FYNNEI in the germline V gene. This CDR3 is 13 amino acids long. The CDR3 sequence: CASSGGPGYGYTF. CDR3 bases: TGTGCCAGCAGCGGTGGGCCCGGCTATGGCTACACCTTC.